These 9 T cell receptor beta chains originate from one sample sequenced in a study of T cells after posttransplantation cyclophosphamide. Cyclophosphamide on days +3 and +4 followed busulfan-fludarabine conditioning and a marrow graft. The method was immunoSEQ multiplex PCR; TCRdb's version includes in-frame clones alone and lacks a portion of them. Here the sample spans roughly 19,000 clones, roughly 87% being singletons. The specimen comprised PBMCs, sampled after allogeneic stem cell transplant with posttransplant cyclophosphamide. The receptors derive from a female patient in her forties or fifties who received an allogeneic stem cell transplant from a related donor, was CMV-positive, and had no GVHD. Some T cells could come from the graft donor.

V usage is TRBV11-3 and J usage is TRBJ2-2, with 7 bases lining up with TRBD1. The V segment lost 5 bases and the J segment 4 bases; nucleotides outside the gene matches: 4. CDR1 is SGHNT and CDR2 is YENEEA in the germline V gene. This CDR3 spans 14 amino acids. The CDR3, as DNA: TGTGCCAGCAGCAACAGGGGCGGCACCGGGGAGCTGTTTTTT. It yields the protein CASSNRGGTGELFF.

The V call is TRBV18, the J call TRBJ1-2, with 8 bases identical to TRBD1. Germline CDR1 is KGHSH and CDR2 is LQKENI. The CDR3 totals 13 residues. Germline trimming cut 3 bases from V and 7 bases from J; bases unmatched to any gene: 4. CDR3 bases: TGTGCCAGCTCACCCGGACAGGGCTCTGGCTACACCTTC. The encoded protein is CASSPGQGSGYTF. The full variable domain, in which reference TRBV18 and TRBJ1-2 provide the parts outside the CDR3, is NAGVMQNPRHLVRRRGQEARLRCSPMKGHSHVYWYRQLPEEGLKFMVYLQKENIIDESGMPKERFSAEFPKEGPSILRIQQVVRGDSAAYFCASSPGQGSGYTFGSGTRLTVV.

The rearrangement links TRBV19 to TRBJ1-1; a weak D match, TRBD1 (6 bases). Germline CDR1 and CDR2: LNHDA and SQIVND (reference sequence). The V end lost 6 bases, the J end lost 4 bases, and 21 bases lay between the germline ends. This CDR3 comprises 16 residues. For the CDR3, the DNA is TGTGCCAGTAGAGGGCCCCGCAGGGGCCTGGGCACTGAAGCTTTCTTT. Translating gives CASRGPRRGLGTEAFF.

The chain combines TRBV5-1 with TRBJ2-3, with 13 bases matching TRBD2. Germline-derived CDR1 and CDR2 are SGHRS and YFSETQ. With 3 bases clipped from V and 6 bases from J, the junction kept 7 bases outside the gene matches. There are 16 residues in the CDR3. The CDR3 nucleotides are TGCGCCAGCAGCTCGGGACTAGCGGGGCCGGGGGATACGCAGTATTTT. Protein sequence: CASSSGLAGPGDTQYF.

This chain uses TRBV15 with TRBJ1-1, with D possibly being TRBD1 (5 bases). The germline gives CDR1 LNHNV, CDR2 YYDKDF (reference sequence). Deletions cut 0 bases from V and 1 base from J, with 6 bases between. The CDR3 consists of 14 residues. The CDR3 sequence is CATSRDDRNTEAFF. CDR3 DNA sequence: TGTGCCACCAGCAGAGATGACAGGAACACTGAAGCTTTCTTT.

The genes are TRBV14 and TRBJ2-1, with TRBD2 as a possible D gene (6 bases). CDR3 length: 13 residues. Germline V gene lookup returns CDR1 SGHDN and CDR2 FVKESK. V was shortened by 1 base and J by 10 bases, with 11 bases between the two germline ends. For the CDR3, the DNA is TGTGCCAGCAGCCAAGCCGGGACTCCCGAGCAGTTCTTC. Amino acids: CASSQAGTPEQFF.

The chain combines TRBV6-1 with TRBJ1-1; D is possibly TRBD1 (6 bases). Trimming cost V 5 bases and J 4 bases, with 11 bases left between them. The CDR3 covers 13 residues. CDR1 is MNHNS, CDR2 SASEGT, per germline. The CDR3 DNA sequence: TGTGCCAGCAGTAGGACAGACCTCACTGAAGCTTTCTTT. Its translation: CASSRTDLTEAFF.

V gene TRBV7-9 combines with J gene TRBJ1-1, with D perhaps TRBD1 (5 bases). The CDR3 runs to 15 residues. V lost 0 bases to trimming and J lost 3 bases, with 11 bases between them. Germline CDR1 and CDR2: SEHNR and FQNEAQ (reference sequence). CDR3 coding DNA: TGTGCCAGCAGCTTAGCTTTAGGGGAGGACACTGAAGCTTTCTTT. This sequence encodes CASSLALGEDTEAFF. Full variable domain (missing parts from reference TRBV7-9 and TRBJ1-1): DTGVSQNPRHKITKRGQNVTFRCDPISEHNRLYWYRQTLGQGPEFLTYFQNEAQLEKSRLLSDRFSAERPKGSFSTLEIQRTEQGDSAMYLCASSLALGEDTEAFFGQGTRLTVV.

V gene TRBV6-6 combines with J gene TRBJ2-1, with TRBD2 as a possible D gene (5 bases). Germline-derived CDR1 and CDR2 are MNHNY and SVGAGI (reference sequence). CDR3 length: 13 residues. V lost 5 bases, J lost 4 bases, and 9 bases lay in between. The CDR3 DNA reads TGTGCCAGCAGTCCCCCGGGGTACAATGAGCAGTTCTTC. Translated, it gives CASSPPGYNEQFF.